These T cell receptor beta chains were read from a single sample in a study of beta chain features in type 1 diabetes. Produced via immunoSEQ multiplex PCR; TCRdb's table is partial and in-frame only. Of around 310,000 clones listed, about 13% are singletons. Source material: naive CD4+ T cells from blood. Receptor source: a woman aged 18-29 years with type 1 diabetes. The CDR3 runs from the conserved cysteine through the conserved F or W. A D gene is named only where the DNA matches it firmly. Some rows mark clone size as missing; the rest say once, few, many or name a class of expanded clone.

j_call v_call d_call clone_size cdr3_aa cdr3_nt
TRBJ1-2 TRBV29-1 TRBD1 few CSAGQEYGYTF TGCAGCGCGGGACAGGAGTATGGCTACACCTTC
TRBJ2-6 TRBV11-2 NA few CASSLFGPGANVLTF TGTGCCAGCAGCTTATTCGGTCCTGGGGCCAACGTCCTGACTTTC
TRBJ2-3 TRBV10-3 NA few CAISEFGTGKLAGTDTQYF TGTGCCATCAGTGAGTTCGGGACAGGGAAACTAGCGGGGACAGATACGCAGTATTTT
TRBJ2-1 TRBV2 TRBD2 few CASSTSGYYNEQFF TGTGCCAGCAGTACTAGCGGATACTACAATGAGCAGTTCTTC
TRBJ2-1 TRBV19 TRBD2 few CASSSGRVANEQFF TGTGCCAGTAGTAGCGGGAGGGTTGCCAATGAGCAGTTCTTC
TRBJ2-1 TRBV25-1 TRBD2 few CASSGPSGRHEQFF TGTGCCAGCAGTGGTCCTAGCGGGAGGCATGAGCAGTTCTTC
TRBJ1-2 TRBV7-2 NA NA CASAWTENYGYTF TGTGCCAGCGCCTGGACAGAGAACTATGGCTACACCTTC
TRBJ2-1 TRBV29-1 TRBD2 many CSVERLAFKGNEQFF TGCAGCGTTGAACGACTAGCGTTCAAAGGTAATGAGCAGTTCTTC
TRBJ1-1 TRBV6-1 NA few CAIQPGINTEAFF TGTGCCATCCAGCCGGGGATAAACACTGAAGCTTTCTTT
TRBJ2-3 TRBV19 TRBD2 NA CASSQGGDTQYF TGTGCCAGTAGCCAGGGAGGGGATACGCAGTATTTT
TRBJ1-2 TRBV12-5 NA NA CASAIQGVGGYTF TGTGCTAGTGCTATTCAGGGTGTTGGTGGCTACACCTTC
TRBJ2-1 TRBV10-1 NA NA CASSESRGTYNEQFF TGCGCCAGCAGTGAATCACGGGGGACCTACAATGAGCAGTTCTTC
TRBJ1-5 TRBV7-8 NA NA CASSLEGHLNQPQHF TGTGCCAGCAGCTTAGAGGGACACCTTAATCAGCCCCAGCATTTT
TRBJ2-1 TRBV29-1 TRBD2 NA CSVEGRLADNEQFF TGCAGCGTTGAAGGGAGACTAGCGGACAATGAGCAGTTCTTC
TRBJ2-2 TRBV5-1 NA few CASSLVGSFTGELFF TGCGCCAGCAGCTTGGTAGGGAGTTTCACCGGGGAGCTGTTTTTT
TRBJ2-2 TRBV5-1 NA NA CASMIGGAAGELFF TGCGCCAGCATGATAGGGGGAGCTGCCGGGGAGCTGTTTTTT
TRBJ1-2 TRBV27 NA NA CASSPHTNYGYTF TGTGCCAGCAGTCCACACACTAACTATGGCTACACCTTC
TRBJ1-2 TRBV5-1 NA few CASSLARYGYTF TGCGCCAGCAGCTTGGCCCGCTATGGCTACACCTTC
TRBJ2-2 TRBV7-8 NA few CASSFHDSYTGELFF TGTGCCAGCAGCTTCCATGACTCTTACACCGGGGAGCTGTTTTTT
TRBJ2-7 TRBV28 NA NA CASSSPVPGNEQYF TGTGCCAGCAGTTCCCCGGTCCCGGGTAACGAGCAGTACTTC
TRBJ2-1 TRBV7-3 TRBD1 NA CASSQAGTVNEQFF TGTGCCAGCAGCCAGGCCGGGACAGTGAATGAGCAGTTCTTC
TRBJ2-1 TRBV29-1 TRBD2 few CSVGGGLLISYNEQFF TGCAGCGTTGGGGGGGGACTCCTCATCTCCTACAATGAGCAGTTCTTC
TRBJ1-4 TRBV30 TRBD1 NA CAWSKTGGYEKLFF TGTGCCTGGAGCAAGACAGGGGGGTATGAAAAACTGTTTTTT
TRBJ2-1 TRBV5-1 TRBD2 NA CASSSLAGDRGNEQFF TGCGCCAGCAGCTCTCTAGCGGGAGATAGGGGCAATGAGCAGTTCTTC
TRBJ2-7 TRBV7-6 TRBD1 NA CASSSPGQGAYEQYF TGTGCCAGCAGCTCTCCGGGACAGGGGGCATACGAGCAGTACTTC
TRBJ1-2 TRBV6-1 TRBD1 few CASSVTPGQGNYGYTF TGTGCCAGCAGTGTTACACCGGGACAGGGGAACTATGGCTACACCTTC
TRBJ1-4 TRBV7-9 NA few CASSPPGATNEKLFF TGTGCCAGCAGCCCTCCGGGGGCAACTAATGAAAAACTGTTTTTT
TRBJ1-2 TRBV6-6 TRBD1 NA CASSYPDRVSGYTF TGTGCCAGCAGTTACCCGGACAGGGTTAGCGGCTACACCTTC
TRBJ2-5 TRBV4-1 NA few CASSQGQVPGETQYF TGCGCCAGCAGCCAAGGACAGGTGCCGGGAGAGACCCAGTACTTC
TRBJ1-1 TRBV7-2 NA few CASSPGATLNTEAFF TGTGCCAGCAGCCCTGGGGCGACTTTAAACACTGAAGCTTTCTTT
TRBJ1-4 TRBV20-1 NA few CSVTGYEKLFF TGCAGTGTTACAGGGTACGAAAAACTGTTTTTT
TRBJ2-5 TRBV7-9 TRBD1 few CASSLVPDRGETQYF TGTGCCAGCAGCTTAGTGCCGGACAGGGGAGAGACCCAGTACTTC
TRBJ2-1 TRBV4-3 NA NA CASSPQSPIKLGVIDEQFF TGCGCCAGCAGCCCTCAGAGCCCGATAAAGCTCGGGGTTATCGATGAGCAGTTCTTC
TRBJ2-2 TRBV7-2 TRBD1 NA CASSLKTGSNTGELFF TGTGCCAGCAGCTTAAAGACAGGGTCTAACACCGGGGAGCTGTTTTTT
TRBJ2-2 TRBV18 TRBD2 NA CASSPRLADTGELFF TGTGCCAGCTCACCAAGGCTAGCGGACACCGGGGAGCTGTTTTTT
TRBJ2-3 TRBV7-9 NA NA CASSLGVDGQTSTDTQYF TGTGCCAGCAGCCTGGGGGTGGATGGACAGACCAGCACAGATACGCAGTATTTT
TRBJ2-1 TRBV21-1 NA many CATIAVNEQFF TGTGCCACCATAGCGGTCAATGAGCAGTTCTTC
TRBJ2-7 TRBV5-1 TRBD2 NA CASSLGVAGAYEQYF TGCGCCAGCAGCTTGGGGGTAGCGGGAGCCTACGAGCAGTACTTC
TRBJ2-2 TRBV30 NA NA CAWSTGVVRIPGELFF TGTGCCTGGAGTACGGGAGTTGTCCGTATTCCCGGGGAGCTGTTTTTT
TRBJ1-5 TRBV4-2 TRBD1 few CASRDRVSSNQPQHF TGTGCCAGCAGAGACAGGGTTAGTAGCAATCAGCCCCAGCATTTT
TRBJ2-2 TRBV29-1 NA NA CSVASGSGELFF TGCAGCGTTGCGTCAGGGTCGGGGGAGCTGTTTTTT
TRBJ2-3 TRBV15 NA few CATSSYQITYF TGTGCCACCAGCAGCTATCAAATAACGTATTTT
TRBJ2-5 TRBV9 TRBD1 NA CASTTGADILETQYF TGTGCCAGCACCACAGGGGCGGACATATTGGAGACCCAGTACTTC
TRBJ2-1 TRBV27 TRBD2 few CASSELAASYNEQFF TGTGCCAGCAGTGAACTAGCGGCCTCCTACAATGAGCAGTTCTTC
TRBJ2-4 TRBV12-5 TRBD2 NA CASGLVSGRRVDIQYF TGTGCTAGTGGTTTGGTAAGCGGGAGGCGGGTGGACATTCAGTACTTC